The source of this T cell receptor (beta chain) is a study of OX40 agonist ivuxolimab in advanced cancers. Concerning the study at large: Ivuxolimab was a fully human IgG2 agonistic monoclonal antibody targeting the costimulatory receptor OX40 (CD134). Intravenous ivuxolimab was administered to patients every 2 weeks at six dose levels: 0.01, 0.1, 0.3, 1.5, 3 and 10 mg/kg. Of the 50 or so patients in dose escalation, approximately 20 had hepatocellular carcinoma, some 15 had melanoma, 9 had renal cell carcinoma and 9 had head and neck cancer. The dose-escalation cohort was approximately 83% male with a mean age of approximately 60 years, ranging from roughly 23 to 90. Prior anti-PD-1, anti-PD-L1 or anti-CTLA-4 therapy was permitted, and 40% to 50% of dose-escalation patients had received checkpoint inhibitors. Three dose-escalation patients achieved partial responses, one with hepatocellular carcinoma and two with cutaneous melanoma. The purpose of peripheral TCRbeta sequencing was to test whether ivuxolimab changed TCR sequence diversity and led to clonal T-cell expansion. The paper covers the monotherapy dose-escalation part of the phase I ivuxolimab trial, which included N of about 50 patients. The full study reports these points: After ivuxolimab, CD8+ T cells had more expanded clones than CD4+ T cells on average. Low levels of normalized T-cell clonal expansion were also seen in some nonresponding patients. Which antigens the clonally expanded peripheral T cells were specific for was not determined. At doses of 0.1 to 3.0 mg/kg, clonal expansion of both CD4+ and CD8+ T cells in blood was seen between baseline and week 6. In the 0.1-3.0 mg/kg groups, partial responders were among the patients with the lowest normalized peripheral clonal expansion, particularly in CD8+ T cells.

The trial excluded patients who had a history of autoimmune disease or were on systemic immunosuppression. Peripheral blood for TCR sequencing was drawn from every dose cohort at baseline, at cycle 4 day 1 and at cycle 7 day 1. Samples were obtained from an open-label, multicenter, first-in-human phase I dose-escalation trial of ivuxolimab. Adults with locally advanced or metastatic melanoma, renal cell, hepatocellular, or head and neck squamous cell carcinoma were enrolled in the trial. Before TCR sequencing, CD4+ T cells and CD8+ T cells from peripheral blood were sorted into separate populations. Genomic DNA was isolated from the sorted cells so that the TCRbeta CDR3 region could be sequenced. The immunoSEQ Assay was used to sequence the TCRbeta CDR3 regions. TCRdb obtained this table from immuneACCESS and retained in-frame rearrangements with V and J assigned. These tables miss some clones; where compared with another copy, unresolved V genes account for less than half of the shortfall, and the remainder is unexplained. For this sample the table gives approximately 77,000 clones, of which 80% to 95% were detected only once. The ten largest clones take up around 1.9% of the sample.

The CDR3 contains 14 residues, cysteine and phenylalanine counted. Solely the CDR3 DNA is kept, with 42 bases framed from the first base. The germline ends are 14 bases apart after V is trimmed by 4 bases and J by 5 bases. In the germline V gene, CDR1 corresponds to MDHEN and CDR2 to SYDVKM. As regards this clone: The antigen it recognizes is unknown. Base qualities are not provided; no much larger clone lies one nucleotide away.

The source material was CD4+ or CD8+ T cells sorted from blood, sampled in a trial of the OX40 agonist ivuxolimab. The origin of this receptor is an adult with an advanced solid tumor such as melanoma, head and neck, liver or kidney cancer. The chain couples TRBV28 to TRBJ1-1; the D segment could be TRBD1, given 5 matching bases. The nucleotide sequence is given as TGTGCCAGCAGTTCGGGGGGGAAGGGGACTGAAGCTTTCTTT. Translated, it reads CASSSGGKGTEAFF.